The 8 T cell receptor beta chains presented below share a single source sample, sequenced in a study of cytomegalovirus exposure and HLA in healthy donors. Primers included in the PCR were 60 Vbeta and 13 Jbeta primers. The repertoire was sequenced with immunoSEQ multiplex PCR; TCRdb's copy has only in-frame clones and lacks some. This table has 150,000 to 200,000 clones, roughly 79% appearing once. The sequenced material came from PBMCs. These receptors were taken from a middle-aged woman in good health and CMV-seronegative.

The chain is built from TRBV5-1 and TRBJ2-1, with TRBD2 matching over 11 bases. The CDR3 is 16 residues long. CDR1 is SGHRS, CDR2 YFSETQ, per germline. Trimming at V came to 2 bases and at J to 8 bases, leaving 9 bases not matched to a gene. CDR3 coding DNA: TGCGCCAGCAGCTTACTAGCGGGAGAGAGGTGGGATGAGCAGTTCTTC. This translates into CASSLLAGERWDEQFF.

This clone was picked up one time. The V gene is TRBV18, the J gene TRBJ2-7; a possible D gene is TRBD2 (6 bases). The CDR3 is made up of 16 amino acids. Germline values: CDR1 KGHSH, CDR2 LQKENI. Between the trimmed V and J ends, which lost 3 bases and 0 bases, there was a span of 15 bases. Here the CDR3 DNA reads TGTGCCAGCTCACCGCAGGGACTTCAGATCTCCTACGAGCAGTACTTC. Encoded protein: CASSPQGLQISYEQYF.

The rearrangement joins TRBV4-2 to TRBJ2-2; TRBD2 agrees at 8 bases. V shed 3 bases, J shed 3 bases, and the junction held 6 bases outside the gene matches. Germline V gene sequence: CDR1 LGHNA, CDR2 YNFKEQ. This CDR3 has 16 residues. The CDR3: CASSQLQLADTGELFF. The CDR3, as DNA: TGTGCCAGCAGCCAGCTCCAACTAGCGGACACCGGGGAGCTGTTTTTT.

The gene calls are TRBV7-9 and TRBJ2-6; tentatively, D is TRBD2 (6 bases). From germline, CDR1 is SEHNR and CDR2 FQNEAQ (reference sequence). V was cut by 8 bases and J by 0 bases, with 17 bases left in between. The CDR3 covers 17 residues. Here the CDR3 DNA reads TGTGCCAGCGTGGAGGGGCAACGAGGCTCTGGGGCCAACGTCCTGACTTTC. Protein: CASVEGQRGSGANVLTF.

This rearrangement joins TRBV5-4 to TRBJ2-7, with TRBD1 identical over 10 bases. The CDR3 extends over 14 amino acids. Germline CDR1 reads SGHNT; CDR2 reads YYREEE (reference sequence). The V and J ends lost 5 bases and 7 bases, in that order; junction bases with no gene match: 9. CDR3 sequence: CASRWDRGVREQYF. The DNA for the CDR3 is TGTGCCAGCAGATGGGACAGGGGAGTGCGGGAGCAGTACTTC.

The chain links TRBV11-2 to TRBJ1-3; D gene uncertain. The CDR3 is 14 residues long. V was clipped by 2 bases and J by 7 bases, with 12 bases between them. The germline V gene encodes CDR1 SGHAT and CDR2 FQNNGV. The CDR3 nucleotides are TGTGCCAGCAGCTTACTGCAGGAGGGCAACACCATATATTTT. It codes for CASSLLQEGNTIYF.

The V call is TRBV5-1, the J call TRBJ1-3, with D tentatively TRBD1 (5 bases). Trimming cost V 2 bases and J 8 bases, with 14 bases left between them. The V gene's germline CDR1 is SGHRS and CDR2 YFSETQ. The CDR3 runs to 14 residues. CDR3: CASSLEGREDTIYF. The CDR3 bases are TGCGCCAGCAGCTTAGAGGGCAGGGAGGACACCATATATTTT.

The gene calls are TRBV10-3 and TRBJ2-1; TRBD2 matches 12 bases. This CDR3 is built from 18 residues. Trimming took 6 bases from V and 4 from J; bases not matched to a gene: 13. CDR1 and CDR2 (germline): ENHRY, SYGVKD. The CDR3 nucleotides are TGTGCCATCAGCGACGCGAGACAGACTAGCGGGGGATACAATGAGCAGTTCTTC. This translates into CAISDARQTSGGYNEQFF.